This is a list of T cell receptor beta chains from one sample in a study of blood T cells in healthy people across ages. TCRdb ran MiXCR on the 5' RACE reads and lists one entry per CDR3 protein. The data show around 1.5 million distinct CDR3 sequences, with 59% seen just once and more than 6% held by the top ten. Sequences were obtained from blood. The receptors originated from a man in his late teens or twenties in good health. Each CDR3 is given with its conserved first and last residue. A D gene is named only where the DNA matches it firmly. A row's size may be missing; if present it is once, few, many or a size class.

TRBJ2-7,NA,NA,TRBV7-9,CASSLTVSNEQYF,TGTGCCAGCAGCCTGACAGTGTCCAACGAGCAGTACTTC
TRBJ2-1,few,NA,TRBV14,CASSQALAGYNEQFF,TGTGCCAGCAGCCAAGCACTAGCCGGTTATAATGAGCAGTTCTTC
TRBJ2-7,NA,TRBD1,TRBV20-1,CSPAGTGLYEQYF,TGCAGTCCCGCCGGGACAGGGCTTTACGAGCAGTACTTC
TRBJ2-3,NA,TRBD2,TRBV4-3,CASSQLTTGGVDTQYF,TGCGCCAGCAGCCAACTAACTACGGGGGGTGTAGATACGCAGTATTTT
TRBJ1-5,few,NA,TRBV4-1,CASSQGVVRGLSNQPQHF,TGCGCCAGCAGCCAAGGTGTAGTCCGGGGTCTTAGCAATCAGCCCCAGCATTTT
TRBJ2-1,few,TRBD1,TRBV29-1,CSVGVPGQGDNEQFF,TGCAGCGTTGGAGTTCCGGGACAGGGGGACAATGAGCAGTTCTTC
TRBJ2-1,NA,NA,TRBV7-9,CASSSQAIPDAYEQFF,TGTGCCAGCAGCTCCCAGGCTATACCGGATGCGTATGAGCAGTTCTTC
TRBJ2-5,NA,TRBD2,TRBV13,CASSVTRTSWGETQYF,TGTGCCAGCAGCGTAACCCGGACTAGCTGGGGGGAGACCCAGTACTTC
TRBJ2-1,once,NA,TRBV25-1,CASSDGEALDEQFF,TGTGCCAGCAGTGATGGAGAAGCTCTCGATGAGCAGTTCTTC
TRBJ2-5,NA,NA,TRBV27,CASSPQLWGETQYF,TGTGCCAGCAGTCCCCAATTGTGGGGAGAGACCCAGTACTTC
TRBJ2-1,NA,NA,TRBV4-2,CVSSQEPQGRYNEQFF,TGTGTCAGCAGCCAAGAGCCCCAGGGGCGGTACAATGAGCAGTTCTTC
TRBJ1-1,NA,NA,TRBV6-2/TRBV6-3,CASSYHVLNLQGANTEAFF,TGTGCCAGCAGTTATCATGTCTTAAATCTACAGGGAGCGAACACTGAAGCTTTCTTT
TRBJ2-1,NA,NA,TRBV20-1,CSARGGQPAYNEQFF,TGCAGTGCTAGAGGGGGTCAACCGGCGTACAATGAGCAGTTCTTC
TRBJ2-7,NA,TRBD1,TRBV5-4,CASSFDRGDYEQYF,TGTGCCAGCAGCTTTGACAGGGGAGACTACGAGCAGTACTTC
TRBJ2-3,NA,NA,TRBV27,CASSLYGVTDTQYF,TGTGCCAGCAGTTTATATGGGGTCACAGATACGCAGTATTTT
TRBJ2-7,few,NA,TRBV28,CASRHEPHEQYF,TGTGCCAGCAGACATGAACCCCACGAGCAGTACTTC
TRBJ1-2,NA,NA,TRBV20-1,CSAREPRGGYGYTF,TGCAGTGCTAGAGAGCCTAGGGGGGGCTATGGCTACACCTTC
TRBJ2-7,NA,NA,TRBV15,CATSPDVSYEQYF,TGTGCCACCAGCCCGGACGTCTCCTACGAGCAGTACTTC
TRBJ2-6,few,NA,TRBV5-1,CASTPGLSGANVLTF,TGCGCCAGCACACCAGGGCTCTCTGGGGCCAACGTCCTGACTTTC
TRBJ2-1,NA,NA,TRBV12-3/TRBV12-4,CASSPSASHFYNEQFF,TGTGCCAGCAGCCCAAGCGCTAGCCACTTTTACAATGAGCAGTTCTTC
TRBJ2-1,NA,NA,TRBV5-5,CASSPKAGGRLFGGEQFF,TGTGCCAGCAGCCCGAAAGCGGGCGGTCGGCTGTTTGGGGGTGAGCAGTTCTTC
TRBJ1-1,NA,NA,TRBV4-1,CASSILGSQEAFF,TGCGCCAGCAGCATCCTTGGGAGTCAGGAAGCTTTCTTT
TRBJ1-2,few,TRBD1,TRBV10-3,CAISESTGYGYTF,TGTGCCATCAGTGAGTCGACAGGGTACGGCTACACCTTC
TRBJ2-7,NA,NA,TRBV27,CASSTQNGYEQYF,TGTGCCAGCAGTACACAAAACGGCTACGAGCAGTACTTC
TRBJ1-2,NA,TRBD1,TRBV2,CASITSPDRLKQDGYTF,TGTGCCAGCATCACCAGCCCGGACAGGTTGAAGCAGGATGGCTACACCTTC
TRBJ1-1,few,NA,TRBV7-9,CASNKGGRAFF,TGTGCCAGCAACAAAGGGGGGAGAGCTTTCTTT
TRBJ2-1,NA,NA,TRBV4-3,CASETRADYNEQFF,TGCGCCAGTGAAACGAGGGCCGACTACAATGAGCAGTTCTTC
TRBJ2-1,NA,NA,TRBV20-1,CTPWGEQFF,TGCACCCCGTGGGGGGAGCAGTTCTTC
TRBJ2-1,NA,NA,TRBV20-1,CSARPAFNEQFF,TGCAGTGCTAGACCTGCCTTCAATGAGCAGTTCTTC
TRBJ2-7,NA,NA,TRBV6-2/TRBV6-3,CASSDGFTYEQYF,TGTGCCAGCAGTGATGGGTTCACCTACGAGCAGTACTTC
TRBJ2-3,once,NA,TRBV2,CASRTSPTTDTQYF,TGTGCCAGCAGGACCAGCCCGACCACAGATACGCAGTATTTT
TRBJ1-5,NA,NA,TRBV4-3,CASSQVAGEFGNQPQHF,TGCGCCAGCAGCCAAGTGGCAGGGGAATTCGGAAATCAGCCCCAGCATTTT
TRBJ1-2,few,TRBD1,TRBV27,CASSFRQGGYTF,TGTGCCAGCAGCTTCAGACAGGGAGGCTACACCTTC
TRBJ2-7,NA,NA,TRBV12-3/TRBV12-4,CASSPPGPFVYEQYF,TGTGCCAGCAGTCCGCCGGGACCTTTCGTCTACGAGCAGTACTTC
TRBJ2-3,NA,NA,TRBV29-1,CSVVEILDTQYF,TGCAGCGTAGTGGAGATTCTAGATACGCAGTATTTT
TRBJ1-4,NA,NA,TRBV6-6,CASRDGVWNEKLFF,TGTGCCAGCAGAGACGGTGTATGGAATGAAAAACTGTTTTTT
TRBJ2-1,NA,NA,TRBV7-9,CASSPRLTGATNEQFF,TGTGCCAGCAGCCCCCGCCTAACGGGAGCGACGAATGAGCAGTTCTTC
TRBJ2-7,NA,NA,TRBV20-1,CSADSAGQTYERYF,TGCAGTGCTGACTCAGCGGGACAAACCTACGAGCGGTACTTC
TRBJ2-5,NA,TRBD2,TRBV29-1,CSVGTSGSQETQYF,TGCAGCGTTGGGACTAGCGGCTCACAAGAGACCCAGTACTTC
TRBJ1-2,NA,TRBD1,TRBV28,CASSLYTGASYGYTF,TGTGCCAGCAGTTTATACACAGGGGCCAGCTATGGCTACACCTTC
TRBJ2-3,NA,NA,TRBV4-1,CASSQGRLDRSAIQAQYF,TGCGCCAGCAGCCAAGGCCGTCTTGACAGATCCGCGATTCAGGCGCAGTATTTT
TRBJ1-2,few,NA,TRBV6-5,CASSESGSWHGYTF,TGTGCCAGCTCAGAGTCCGGGTCTTGGCATGGCTACACCTTC
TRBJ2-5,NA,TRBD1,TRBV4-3,CASSHLGGSETQYF,TGCGCCAGCAGCCACCTAGGGGGCTCCGAGACCCAGTACTTC
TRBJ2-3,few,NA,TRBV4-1,CASSQLVLPDTQYF,TGCGCCAGCAGCCAATTAGTCCTGCCAGATACGCAGTATTTT
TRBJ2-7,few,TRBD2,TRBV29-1,CSVGRSGRGGEQYF,TGCAGCGTTGGAAGGAGCGGGAGAGGTGGCGAGCAGTACTTC
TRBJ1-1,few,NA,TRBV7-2,CASSFLQSTEAFF,TGTGCCAGCAGCTTTCTACAGAGCACTGAAGCTTTCTTT